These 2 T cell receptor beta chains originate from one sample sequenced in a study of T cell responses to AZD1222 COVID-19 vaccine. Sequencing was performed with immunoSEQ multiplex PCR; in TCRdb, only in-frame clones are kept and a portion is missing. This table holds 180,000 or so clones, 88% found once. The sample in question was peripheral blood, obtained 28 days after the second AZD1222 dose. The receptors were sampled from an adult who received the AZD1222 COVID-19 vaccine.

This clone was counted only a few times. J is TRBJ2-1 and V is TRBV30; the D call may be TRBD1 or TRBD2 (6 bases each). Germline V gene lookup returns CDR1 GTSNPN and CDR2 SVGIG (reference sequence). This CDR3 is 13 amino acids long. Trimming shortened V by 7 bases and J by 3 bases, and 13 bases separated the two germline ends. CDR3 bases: TGTGCCTCACCTAGGGGGGACTACAATGAGCAGTTCTTC. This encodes CASPRGDYNEQFF.

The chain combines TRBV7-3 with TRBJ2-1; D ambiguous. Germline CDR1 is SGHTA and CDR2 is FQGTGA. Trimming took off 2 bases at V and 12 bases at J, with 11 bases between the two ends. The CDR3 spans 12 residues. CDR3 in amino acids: CASSLDGIGQFF. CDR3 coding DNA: TGTGCCAGCAGCTTAGATGGGATCGGGCAGTTCTTC.